Each of the 5 T cell receptor beta chains below was sequenced from the same sample in a study of T cells in Graves' hyperthyroidism and ophthalmopathy. Authors of the study amplified TCR beta CDR3 regions from RNA transcripts. Carried out on the TCR CDR3, a first-round RT-PCR used the HTBI primer set. One entry per CDR3 protein results from TCRdb running MiXCR on the multiplex PCR reads. The top ten hold less than 6.5% of the sample, which has under 550,000 distinct CDR3 sequences, roughly an eighth seen once. Sequenced: blood. The receptors come from a young woman with Graves' hyperthyroidism.

V gene TRBV28 combines with J gene TRBJ1-1; possible D gene TRBD1, 5 bases. This CDR3 region has 13 residues. Trimming stripped 6 bases from V and 3 bases from J, with 11 bases between. Per germline, CDR1 MDHEN and CDR2 SYDVKM. CDR3 in DNA: TGTGCCAGCAGCCCAGGGATTTACACTGAAGCTTTCTTT. Its translation is CASSPGIYTEAFF.

The genes are TRBV28 and TRBJ2-7; the match to TRBD2 covers 14 bases. Trimming at V came to 6 bases and at J to 7 bases, leaving 8 bases not matched to a gene. The CDR3 spans 15 residues. CDR1 MDHEN and CDR2 SYDVKM come from the germline V gene. The CDR3 DNA reads TGTGCCAGCAGCTCAACCGGGACTAGCGGGAGAGAGCAGTACTTC. This sequence encodes CASSSTGTSGREQYF.

The rearrangement uses TRBV3-1 and TRBJ1-1; 9 bases line up with TRBD1. This CDR3 region has 14 residues. J gave up 6 bases and V 9 bases, and 11 bases lay outside the gene matches. Germline values: CDR1 LGHDT, CDR2 YNNKEL (reference sequence). The CDR3 loop is CASKQGARGAEAFF. The CDR3 bases are TGTGCCAGTAAACAGGGGGCGCGAGGCGCTGAAGCTTTCTTT. The full variable domain, its missing parts supplied by reference TRBV3-1 and TRBJ1-1, is DTAVSQTPKYLVTQMGNDKSIKCEQNLGHDTMYWYKQDSKKFLKIMFSYNNKELIINETVPNRFSPKSPDKAHLNLHINSLELGDSAVYFCASKQGARGAEAFFGQGTRLTVV.

This clonotype has only a few counts. This could be a read error, since a much larger clone is one nucleotide away. This sequence joins TRBV10-3 and TRBJ2-1, with D possibly being TRBD1 (5 bases). Germline values: CDR1 ENHRY, CDR2 SYGVKD. CDR3 size: 13 residues. With 4 bases removed from V and 5 bases from J, the gap between germline ends came to 9 bases. CDR3 bases: TGTGCCATCAGTGGTAAGGGGAACAATGAGCAGTTCTTC. It yields the protein CAISGKGNNEQFF.

The chain combines TRBV7-2 with TRBJ1-6; D may be TRBD1 (5 bases). V lost 4 bases and J 5 bases, leaving 12 bases between the germline ends. Germline V gene data show CDR1 as SGHTA and CDR2 as FQGNSA. The CDR3 runs 15 residues. The CDR3 spells CASSWVGGDNSPLHF. CDR3 sequence (DNA): TGTGCCAGCAGCTGGGTGGGGGGGGATAATTCACCCCTCCACTTT.